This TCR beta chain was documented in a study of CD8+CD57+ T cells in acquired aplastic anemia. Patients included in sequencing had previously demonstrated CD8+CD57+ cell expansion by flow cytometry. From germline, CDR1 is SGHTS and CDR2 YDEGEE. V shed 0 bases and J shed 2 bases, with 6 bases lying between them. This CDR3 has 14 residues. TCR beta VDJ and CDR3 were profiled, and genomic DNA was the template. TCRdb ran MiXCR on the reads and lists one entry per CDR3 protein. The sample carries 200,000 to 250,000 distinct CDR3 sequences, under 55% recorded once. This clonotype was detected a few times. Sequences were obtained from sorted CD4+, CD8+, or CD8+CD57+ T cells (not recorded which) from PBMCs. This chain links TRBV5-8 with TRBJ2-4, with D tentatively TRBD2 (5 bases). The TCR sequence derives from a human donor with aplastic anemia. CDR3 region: CASSLAGSKNIQYF. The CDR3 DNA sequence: TGTGCCAGCAGCTTGGCGGGGTCCAAAAACATTCAGTACTTC. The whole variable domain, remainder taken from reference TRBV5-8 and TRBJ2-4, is EAGVTQSPTHLIKTRGQQATLRCSPISGHTSVYWYQQALGLGLQFLLWYDEGEERNRGNFPPRFSGRQFPNYSSELNVNALELEDSALYLCASSLAGSKNIQYFGAGTRLSVL.